This TCR beta chain emerged from a study of control samples from healthy donors and cancer patients. The germline CDR1 and CDR2 sequences are SEHNR and FQNEAQ (reference sequence). The CDR3 is made up of 16 amino acids. V lost 4 bases and J 7 bases, leaving 19 bases between the germline ends. Using immunoSEQ multiplex PCR, the repertoire was profiled, and TCRdb retains in-frame clones only, with some absent. Of about 120,000 clones listed, roughly 90% are singletons. The origin of this receptor is a man between 18 and 29 years old in good health. Sequencing was done on a sample of blood. The V call is TRBV7-9, the J call TRBJ1-4; TRBD1 is a possible D gene (6 bases). CDR3 sequence (DNA): TGTGCCAGCAGCTCCTGGTGGGGGGCGCTAAGTGAAAAACTGTTTTTT. Translating it yields CASSSWWGALSEKLFF.